This T cell receptor beta chain was retrieved from a study of control samples from healthy donors and cancer patients. Assay used: immunoSEQ multiplex PCR; TCRdb lists only in-frame clones, some missing. In the table there are about 45,000 clones, 80% to 95% of which are singletons. The length of the CDR3 is 13 residues. V lost 2 bases to trimming and J lost 0 bases, with 5 bases between them. CDR1 is SGHDT and CDR2 is YYEEEE in the germline V gene. Sequenced material: PBMCs. This clonotype was obtained from a woman between 40 and 50 years old with head and neck cancer. The genes are TRBV5-6 and TRBJ1-1, with D hard to call. The CDR3 loop reads CASSLGLNTEAFF. The CDR3, as DNA: TGTGCCAGCAGCTTAGGGCTGAACACTGAAGCTTTCTTT.